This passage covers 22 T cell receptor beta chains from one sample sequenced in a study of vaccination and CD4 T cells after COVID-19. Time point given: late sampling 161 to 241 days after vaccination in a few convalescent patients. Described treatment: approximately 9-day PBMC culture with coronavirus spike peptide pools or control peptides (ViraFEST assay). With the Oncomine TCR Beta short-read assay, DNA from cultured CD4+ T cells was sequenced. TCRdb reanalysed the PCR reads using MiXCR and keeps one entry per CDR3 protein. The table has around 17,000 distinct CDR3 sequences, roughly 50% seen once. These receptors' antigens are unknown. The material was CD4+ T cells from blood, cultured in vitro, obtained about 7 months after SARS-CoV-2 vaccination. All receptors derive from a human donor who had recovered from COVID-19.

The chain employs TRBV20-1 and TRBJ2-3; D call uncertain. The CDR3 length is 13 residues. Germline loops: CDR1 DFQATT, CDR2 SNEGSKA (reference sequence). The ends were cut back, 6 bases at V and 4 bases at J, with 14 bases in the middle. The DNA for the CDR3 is TGCAGTGCGGCGCCTAGTTTCTCAGATACGCAGTATTTT. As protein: CSAAPSFSDTQYF.

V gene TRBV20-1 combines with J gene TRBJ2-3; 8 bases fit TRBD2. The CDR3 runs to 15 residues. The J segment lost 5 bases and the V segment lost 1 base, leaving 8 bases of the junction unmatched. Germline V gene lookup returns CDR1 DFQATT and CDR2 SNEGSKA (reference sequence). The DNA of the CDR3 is TGCAGTGCTAGAGTTCCGGCGAGCGGGGGAGATACGCAGTATTTT. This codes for CSARVPASGGDTQYF.

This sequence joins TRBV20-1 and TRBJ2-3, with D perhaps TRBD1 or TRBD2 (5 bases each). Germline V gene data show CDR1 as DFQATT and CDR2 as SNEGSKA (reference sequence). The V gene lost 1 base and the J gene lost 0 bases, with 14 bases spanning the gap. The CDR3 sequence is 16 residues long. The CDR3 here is CSARVWDAKSTDTQYF. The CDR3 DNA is TGCAGTGCTAGAGTGTGGGACGCCAAGAGCACAGATACGCAGTATTTT.

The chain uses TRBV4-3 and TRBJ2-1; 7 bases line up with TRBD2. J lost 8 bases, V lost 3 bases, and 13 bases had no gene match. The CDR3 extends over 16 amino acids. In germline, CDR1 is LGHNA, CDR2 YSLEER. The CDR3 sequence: CASSQTLGGRRHEQFF. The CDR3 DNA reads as TGCGCCAGCAGCCAGACCCTCGGCGGGAGAAGACATGAGCAGTTCTTC.

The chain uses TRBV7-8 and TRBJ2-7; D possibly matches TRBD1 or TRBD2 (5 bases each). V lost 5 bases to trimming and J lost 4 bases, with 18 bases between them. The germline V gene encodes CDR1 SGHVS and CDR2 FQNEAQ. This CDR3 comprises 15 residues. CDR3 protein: CASSVIPGPRYEQYF. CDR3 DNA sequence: TGTGCCAGCAGCGTGATACCGGGACCGAGATACGAGCAGTACTTC.

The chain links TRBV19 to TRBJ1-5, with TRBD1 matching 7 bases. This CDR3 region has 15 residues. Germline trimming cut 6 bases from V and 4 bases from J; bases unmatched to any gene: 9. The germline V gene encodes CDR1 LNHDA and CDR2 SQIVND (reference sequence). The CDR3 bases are TGTGCCAGTAGCGGACAGGCCCGAATGAATCAGCCCCAGCATTTT. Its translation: CASSGQARMNQPQHF.

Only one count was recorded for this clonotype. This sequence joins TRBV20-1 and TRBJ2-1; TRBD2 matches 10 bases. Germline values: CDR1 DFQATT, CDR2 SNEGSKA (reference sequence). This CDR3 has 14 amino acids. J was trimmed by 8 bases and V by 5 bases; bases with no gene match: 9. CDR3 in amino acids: CSAASGGAFHEQFF. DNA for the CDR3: TGCAGTGCTGCAAGCGGGGGGGCTTTCCATGAGCAGTTCTTC.

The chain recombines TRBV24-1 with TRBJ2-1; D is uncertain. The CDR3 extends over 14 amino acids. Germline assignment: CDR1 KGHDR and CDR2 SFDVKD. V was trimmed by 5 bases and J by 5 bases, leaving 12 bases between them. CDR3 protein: CATSGGVPNNEQFF. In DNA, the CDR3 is TGTGCCACCAGTGGAGGAGTCCCCAACAATGAGCAGTTCTTC.

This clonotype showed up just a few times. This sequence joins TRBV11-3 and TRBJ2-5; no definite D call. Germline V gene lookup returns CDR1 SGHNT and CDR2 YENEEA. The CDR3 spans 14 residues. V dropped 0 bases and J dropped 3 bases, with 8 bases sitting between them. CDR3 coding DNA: TGTGCCAGCAGCTTAGAGGATTGGAAAGAGACCCAGTACTTC. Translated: CASSLEDWKETQYF.

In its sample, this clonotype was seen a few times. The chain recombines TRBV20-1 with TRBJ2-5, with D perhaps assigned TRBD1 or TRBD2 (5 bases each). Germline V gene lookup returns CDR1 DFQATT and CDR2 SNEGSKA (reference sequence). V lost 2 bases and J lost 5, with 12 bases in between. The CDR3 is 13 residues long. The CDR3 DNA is TGCAGTGCTAGATGGTTGTGGGGGGAGACCCAGTACTTC. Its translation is CSARWLWGETQYF.

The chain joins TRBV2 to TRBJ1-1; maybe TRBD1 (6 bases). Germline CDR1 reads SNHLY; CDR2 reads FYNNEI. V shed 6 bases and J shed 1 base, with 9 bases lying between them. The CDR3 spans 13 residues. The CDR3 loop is CASSVGQNTEAFF. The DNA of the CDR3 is TGTGCCAGCAGCGTGGGACAGAACACTGAAGCTTTCTTT.

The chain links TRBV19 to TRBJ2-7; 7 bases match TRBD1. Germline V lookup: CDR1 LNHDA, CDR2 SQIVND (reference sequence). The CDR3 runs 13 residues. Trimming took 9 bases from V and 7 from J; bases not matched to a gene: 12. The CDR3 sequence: CASSRTGEEEQYF. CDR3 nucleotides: TGTGCCAGCAGTCGAACAGGGGAAGAGGAGCAGTACTTC.

CDR3 sequence reads: CASSLAAGSNHEQYF. The CDR3 coding sequence is TGCGCCAGCAGCTTGGCCGCGGGTAGCAACCACGAGCAGTACTTC. V gene TRBV5-1 combines with J gene TRBJ2-7; D possibly corresponds to TRBD2 (5 bases). The CDR3 has 15 amino acids. In germline, CDR1 is SGHRS, CDR2 YFSETQ. V lost 0 bases and J 5 bases, leaving 15 bases between the germline ends.

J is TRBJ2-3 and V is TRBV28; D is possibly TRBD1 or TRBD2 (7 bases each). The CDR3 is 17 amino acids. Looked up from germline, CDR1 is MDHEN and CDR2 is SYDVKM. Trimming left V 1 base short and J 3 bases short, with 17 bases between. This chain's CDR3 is CASSLSGGGIETDTQYF. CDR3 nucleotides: TGTGCCAGCAGTTTATCAGGGGGAGGGATAGAAACAGATACGCAGTATTTT.

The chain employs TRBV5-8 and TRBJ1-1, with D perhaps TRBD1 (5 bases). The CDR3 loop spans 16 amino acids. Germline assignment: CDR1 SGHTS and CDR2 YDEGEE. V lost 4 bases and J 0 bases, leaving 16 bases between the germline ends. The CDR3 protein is CASSTLWGPMNTEAFF. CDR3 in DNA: TGTGCCAGCAGCACCCTTTGGGGCCCCATGAACACTGAAGCTTTCTTT.

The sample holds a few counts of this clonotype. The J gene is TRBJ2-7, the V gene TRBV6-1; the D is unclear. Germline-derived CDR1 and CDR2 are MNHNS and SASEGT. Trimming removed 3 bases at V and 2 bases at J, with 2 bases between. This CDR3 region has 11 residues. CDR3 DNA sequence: TGTGCCAGCAGTGAGGCCTACGAGCAGTACTTC. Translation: CASSEAYEQYF.

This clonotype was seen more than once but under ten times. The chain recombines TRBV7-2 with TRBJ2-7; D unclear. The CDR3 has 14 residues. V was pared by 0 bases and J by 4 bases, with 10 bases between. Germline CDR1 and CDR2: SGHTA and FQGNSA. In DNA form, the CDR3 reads TGTGCCAGCAGCTTAGCTGGACGGCAATACGAGCAGTACTTC. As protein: CASSLAGRQYEQYF.

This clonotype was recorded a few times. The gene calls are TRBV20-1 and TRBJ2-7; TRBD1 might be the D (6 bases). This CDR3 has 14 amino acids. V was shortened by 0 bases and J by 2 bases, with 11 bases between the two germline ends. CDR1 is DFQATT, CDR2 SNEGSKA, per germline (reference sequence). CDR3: CSARDSQGPYEQYF. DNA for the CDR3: TGCAGTGCTAGAGATAGCCAGGGGCCCTACGAGCAGTACTTC.

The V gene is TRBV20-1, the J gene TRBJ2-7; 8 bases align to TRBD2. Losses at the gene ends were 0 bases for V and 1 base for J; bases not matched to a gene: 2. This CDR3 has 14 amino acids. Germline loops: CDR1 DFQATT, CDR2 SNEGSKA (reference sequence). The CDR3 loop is CSARDPSGSYEQYF. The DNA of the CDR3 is TGCAGTGCTAGAGATCCTAGCGGGTCCTACGAGCAGTACTTC.

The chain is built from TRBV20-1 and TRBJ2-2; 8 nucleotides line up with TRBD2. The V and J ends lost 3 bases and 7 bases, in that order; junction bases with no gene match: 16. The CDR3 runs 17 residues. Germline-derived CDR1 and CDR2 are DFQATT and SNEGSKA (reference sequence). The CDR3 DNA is TGCAGTGCTAGTCCCCTTCGGGGCGGGAGGAGCAGCGGGGAGCTGTTTTTT. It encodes CSASPLRGGRSSGELFF.

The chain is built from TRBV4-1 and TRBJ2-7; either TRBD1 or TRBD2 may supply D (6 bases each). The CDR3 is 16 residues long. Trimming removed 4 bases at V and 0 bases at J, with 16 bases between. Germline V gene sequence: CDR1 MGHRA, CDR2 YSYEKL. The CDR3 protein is CASSLKWGADSYEQYF. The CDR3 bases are TGCGCCAGCAGCCTCAAATGGGGGGCTGACTCCTACGAGCAGTACTTC.

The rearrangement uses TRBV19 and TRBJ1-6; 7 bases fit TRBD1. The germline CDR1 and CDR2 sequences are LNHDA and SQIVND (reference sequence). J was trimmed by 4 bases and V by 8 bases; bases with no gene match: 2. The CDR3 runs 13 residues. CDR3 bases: TGTGCCAGTGGGGGACAGTATAATTCACCCCTCCACTTT. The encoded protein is CASGGQYNSPLHF.